The source of this T cell receptor (beta chain) is a study of control samples from healthy donors and cancer patients. Only in-frame clones appear in the TCRdb table, and some are missing; sequencing was by immunoSEQ multiplex PCR. Of approximately 110,000 clones listed, roughly 80% are singletons. Trimming at V came to 3 bases and at J to 2 bases, leaving 2 bases not matched to a gene. Germline V gives CDR1 SGHAT, CDR2 FQNNGV. The CDR3 extends over 14 amino acids. Details on this clone: Other DNA sequences in the sample encode the same CDR3.

The chain links TRBV11-2 to TRBJ2-7, with 9 bases matching TRBD1. This sequence was found in a woman aged 50 to 60 in good health. Sequencing input: blood. The CDR3 reads CASSLGQGPYEQYF. The CDR3 DNA follows: TGTGCCAGCAGCTTGGGACAGGGCCCCTACGAGCAGTACTTC.